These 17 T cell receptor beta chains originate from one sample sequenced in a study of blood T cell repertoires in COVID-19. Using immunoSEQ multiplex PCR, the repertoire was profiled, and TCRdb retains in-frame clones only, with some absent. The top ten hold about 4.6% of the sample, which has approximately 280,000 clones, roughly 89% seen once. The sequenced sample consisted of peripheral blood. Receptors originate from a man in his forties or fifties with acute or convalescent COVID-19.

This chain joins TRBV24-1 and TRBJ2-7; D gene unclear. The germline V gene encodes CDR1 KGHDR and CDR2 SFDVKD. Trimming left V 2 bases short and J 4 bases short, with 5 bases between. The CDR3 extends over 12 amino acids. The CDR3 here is CATSDWAYEQYF. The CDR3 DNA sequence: TGTGCCACCAGTGATTGGGCGTACGAGCAGTACTTC.

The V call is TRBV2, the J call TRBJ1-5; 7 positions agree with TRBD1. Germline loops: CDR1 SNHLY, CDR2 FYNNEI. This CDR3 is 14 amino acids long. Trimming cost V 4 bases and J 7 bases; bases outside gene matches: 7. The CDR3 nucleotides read TGTGCCAGCAGTGGGACAGGCTCAAGGCAGCCCCAGCATTTT. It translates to CASSGTGSRQPQHF.

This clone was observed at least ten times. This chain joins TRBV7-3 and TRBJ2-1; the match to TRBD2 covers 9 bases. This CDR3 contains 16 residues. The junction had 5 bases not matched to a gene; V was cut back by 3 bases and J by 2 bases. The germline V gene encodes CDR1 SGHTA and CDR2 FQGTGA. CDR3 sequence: CASSLSGTSPYNEQFF. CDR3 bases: TGTGCCAGCAGCTTGTCGGGGACTAGCCCCTACAATGAGCAGTTCTTC.

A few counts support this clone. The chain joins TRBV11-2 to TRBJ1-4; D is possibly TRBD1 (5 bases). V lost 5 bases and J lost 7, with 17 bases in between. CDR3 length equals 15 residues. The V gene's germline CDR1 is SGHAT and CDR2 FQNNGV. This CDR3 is CASSREGLYGEKLFF. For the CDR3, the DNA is TGTGCCAGCAGCAGGGAGGGGCTTTATGGTGAAAAACTGTTTTTT.

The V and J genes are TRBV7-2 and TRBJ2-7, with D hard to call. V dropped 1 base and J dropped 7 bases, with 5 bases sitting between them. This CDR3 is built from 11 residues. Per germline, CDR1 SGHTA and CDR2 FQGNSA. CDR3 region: CASSLVLEQYF. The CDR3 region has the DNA TGTGCCAGCAGCTTAGTCTTGGAGCAGTACTTC.

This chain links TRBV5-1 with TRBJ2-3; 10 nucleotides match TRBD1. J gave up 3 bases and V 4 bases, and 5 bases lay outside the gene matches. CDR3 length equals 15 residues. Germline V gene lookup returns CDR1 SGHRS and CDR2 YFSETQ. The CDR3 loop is CASSTRQGATDTQYF. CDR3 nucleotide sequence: TGCGCCAGCAGCACCCGACAGGGGGCAACAGATACGCAGTATTTT.

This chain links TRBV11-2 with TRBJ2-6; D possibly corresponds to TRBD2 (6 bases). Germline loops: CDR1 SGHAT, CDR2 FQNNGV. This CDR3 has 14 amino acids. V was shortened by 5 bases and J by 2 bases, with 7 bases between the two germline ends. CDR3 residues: CASSPGAGANVLTF. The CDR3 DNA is TGTGCCAGCAGCCCGGGGGCTGGGGCCAACGTCCTGACTTTC.

CDR3 nucleotides: TGTGCCAGCAGTTCGGACAGGGAGACCGAGCAGTACTTC. Residues: CASSSDRETEQYF. The chain joins TRBV27 to TRBJ2-7; TRBD1 matches at 8 bases. The V and J ends lost 4 bases and 6 bases, in that order; junction bases with no gene match: 5. Germline-derived CDR1 and CDR2 are MNHEY and SMNVEV (reference sequence). The CDR3 is made up of 13 amino acids.

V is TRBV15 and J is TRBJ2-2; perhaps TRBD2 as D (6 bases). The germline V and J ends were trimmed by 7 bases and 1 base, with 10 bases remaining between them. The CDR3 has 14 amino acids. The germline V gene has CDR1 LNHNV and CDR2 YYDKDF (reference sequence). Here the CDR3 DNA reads TGTGCCACCACTGCGGGGCTGAACACCGGGGAGCTGTTTTTT. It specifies CATTAGLNTGELFF.

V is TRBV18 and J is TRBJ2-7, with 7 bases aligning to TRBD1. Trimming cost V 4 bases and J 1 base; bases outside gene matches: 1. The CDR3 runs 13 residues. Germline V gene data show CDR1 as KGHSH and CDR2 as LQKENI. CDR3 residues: CASSQTGSYEQYF. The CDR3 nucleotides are TGTGCCAGCTCACAGACAGGGTCCTACGAGCAGTACTTC.

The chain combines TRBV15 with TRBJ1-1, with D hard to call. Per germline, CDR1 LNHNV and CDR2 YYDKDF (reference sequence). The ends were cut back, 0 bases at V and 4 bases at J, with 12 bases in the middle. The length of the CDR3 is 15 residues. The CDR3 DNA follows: TGTGCCACCAGCAGAGATCCGGGATTGGGCACTGAAGCTTTCTTT. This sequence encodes CATSRDPGLGTEAFF.

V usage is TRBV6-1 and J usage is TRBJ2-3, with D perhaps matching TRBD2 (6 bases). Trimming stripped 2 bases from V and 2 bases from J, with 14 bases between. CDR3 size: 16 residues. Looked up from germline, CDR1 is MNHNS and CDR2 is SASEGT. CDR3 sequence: CASSERGAPYTDTQYF. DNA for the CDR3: TGTGCCAGCAGTGAACGCGGGGCGCCTTACACAGATACGCAGTATTTT.

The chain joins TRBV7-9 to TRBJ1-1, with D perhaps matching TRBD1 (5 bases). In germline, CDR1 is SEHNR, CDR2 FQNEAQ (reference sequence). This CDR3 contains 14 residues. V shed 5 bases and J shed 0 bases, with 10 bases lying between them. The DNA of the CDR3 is TGTGCCAGCAGCCCCGGGGGGGTGAACACTGAAGCTTTCTTT. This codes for CASSPGGVNTEAFF. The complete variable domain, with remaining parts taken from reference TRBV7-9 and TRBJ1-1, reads DTGVSQNPRHKITKRGQNVTFRCDPISEHNRLYWYRQTLGQGPEFLTYFQNEAQLEKSRLLSDRFSAERPKGSFSTLEIQRTEQGDSAMYLCASSPGGVNTEAFFGQGTRLTVV.

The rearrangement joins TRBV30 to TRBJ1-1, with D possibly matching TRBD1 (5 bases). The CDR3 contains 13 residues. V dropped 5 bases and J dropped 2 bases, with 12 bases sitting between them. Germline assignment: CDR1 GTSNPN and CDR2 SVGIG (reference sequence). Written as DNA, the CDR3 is TGTGCCTGGGGACAAAGATCTAACACTGAAGCTTTCTTT. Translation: CAWGQRSNTEAFF.

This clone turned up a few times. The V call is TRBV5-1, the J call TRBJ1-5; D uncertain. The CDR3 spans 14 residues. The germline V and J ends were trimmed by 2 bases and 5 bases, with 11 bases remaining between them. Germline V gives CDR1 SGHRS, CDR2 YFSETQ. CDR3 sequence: CASSLSPVDQPQHF. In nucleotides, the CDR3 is TGCGCCAGCAGCTTATCCCCGGTCGATCAGCCCCAGCATTTT.

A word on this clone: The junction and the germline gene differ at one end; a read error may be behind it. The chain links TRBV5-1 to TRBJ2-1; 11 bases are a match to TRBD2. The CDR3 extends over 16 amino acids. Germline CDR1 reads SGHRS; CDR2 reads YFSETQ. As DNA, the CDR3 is TGCGCCGGCAGCTTTCTAGCGGGGGGACCTTACAATGAGCAGTTCTTC. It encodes CAGSFLAGGPYNEQFF.

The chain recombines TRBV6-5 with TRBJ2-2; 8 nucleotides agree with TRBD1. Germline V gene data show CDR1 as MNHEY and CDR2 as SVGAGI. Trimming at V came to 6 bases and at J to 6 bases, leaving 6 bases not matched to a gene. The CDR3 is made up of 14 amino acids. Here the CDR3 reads CASRWQGASGELFF. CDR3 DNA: TGTGCCAGCAGATGGCAGGGGGCTTCCGGGGAGCTGTTTTTT.